Listed below are T cell receptor beta chains from one sample, sequenced in a study of shared clonotypes between healthy human individuals. Assay: immunoSEQ multiplex PCR; the TCRdb copy retains only in-frame clones and omits some. The sample has over 2,000,000 clones; over 85% are singletons. Sequencing was performed on naive CD8+ T cells from PBMCs. These receptors all come from a man younger than 35 in good health. Some clones in this sample may be carry-over from other donors' samples. Each CDR3 is given with its conserved first and last residue. D genes are given only for firm matches. The size entry is marked missing in some rows and otherwise reads once, few, many or a size class.

DNA,CDR3,size,J,D,length,V
TGCGCCAGCAGCGACTACAGGGGGCCGAACACCGGGGAGCTGTTTTTT,CASSDYRGPNTGELFF,.,TRBJ2-2,TRBD1,16,TRBV10-1
TGTGCCAGCAGCCCGACGGTTGGGGGCCTTACAGATACGCAGTATTTT,CASSPTVGGLTDTQYF,.,TRBJ2-3,.,16,TRBV28
TGTGCCAGCAGCTTAGAGGGACAGGGAGGTGAAAAACTGTTTTTT,CASSLEGQGGEKLFF,.,TRBJ1-4,TRBD1,15,TRBV13
TGTGCCAGCAGTTTCTGGACAGGGGGACGGAACACTGAAGCTTTCTTT,CASSFWTGGRNTEAFF,.,TRBJ1-1,TRBD1,16,TRBV28
TGTGCCATCCGGGGATTAGGACAGAGAGGACTCCAAGAGACCCAGTACTTC,CAIRGLGQRGLQETQYF,.,TRBJ2-5,.,17,TRBV10-3
TGTGCCAGTAGTATTTACCCCATTGGACGGAGACAAAATGAAAAACTGTTTTTT,CASSIYPIGRRQNEKLFF,.,TRBJ1-4,.,18,TRBV19
TGCAGCGCCGTCGGGACTAGCGGGCAGGCCTCCTACGAGCAGTACTTC,CSAVGTSGQASYEQYF,.,TRBJ2-7,TRBD2,16,TRBV29-1
TGTGCCAGCAGTTTCCCCGGGCCCTCTTCCTACAATGAGCAGTTCTTC,CASSFPGPSSYNEQFF,.,TRBJ2-1,.,16,TRBV27
TGTGCCAGCAGTTTATTGGGCGGATTCAATCAGCCCCAGCATTTT,CASSLLGGFNQPQHF,.,TRBJ1-5,.,15,TRBV27
TGTGCCAGCAGCTTGTCGGATTCTCGGTCACCTAACTATGGCTACACCTTC,CASSLSDSRSPNYGYTF,.,TRBJ1-2,.,17,TRBV5-8
TGCGCCAGCAGCGGTTCCGGGACTAGCGGGGCGGGGGAGCAGTTCTTC,CASSGSGTSGAGEQFF,.,TRBJ2-1,TRBD2,16,TRBV5-1
TGTGCCAGCAGCAGAGGTCGGAACACTGAAGCTTTCTTT,CASSRGRNTEAFF,.,TRBJ1-1,.,13,TRBV7-2
TGTGCCAGCAGTTCGTCAGTTCTTTATAGCAATCAGCCCCAGCATTTT,CASSSSVLYSNQPQHF,.,TRBJ1-5,.,16,TRBV27
TGTGCCAGTAGTACCGGACAGAGCTCCTACAATGAGCAGTTCTTC,CASSTGQSSYNEQFF,.,TRBJ2-1,.,15,TRBV19
TGTGCCAGCAGTATACCTACAATGACTAGCGGGTTCTCCTACAATGAGCAGTTCTTC,CASSIPTMTSGFSYNEQFF,.,TRBJ2-1,TRBD2,19,TRBV28
TGTGCCAGCAGCCACACTAGCGGGAGGGCGGAGCTCCACGAGCAGTACTTC,CASSHTSGRAELHEQYF,.,TRBJ2-7,TRBD2,17,TRBV7-9
TGCGCCAGCAGCCAAGCCACAGGGGCCGGCACTGAAGCTTTCTTT,CASSQATGAGTEAFF,few,TRBJ1-1,TRBD1,15,TRBV4-1
TGTGCCAGCAGTTACTCGGCGCGGAGTACGCAGTATTTT,CASSYSARSTQYF,.,TRBJ2-3,.,13,TRBV6-5
TGTGCCAGCAGCCCTAGCGGGAGTGAGCGTGAGCAGTTCTTC,CASSPSGSEREQFF,once,TRBJ2-1,TRBD2,14,TRBV9
TGTGCCAGCAGTCCACGACAGGGGAGTCGGACTGAAGCTTTCTTT,CASSPRQGSRTEAFF,.,TRBJ1-1,TRBD1,15,TRBV27
TGTGCCAGCAGTTACTCGTTAACGGGGAGGACTGAAGCTTTCTTT,CASSYSLTGRTEAFF,.,TRBJ1-1,.,15,TRBV6-6
TGTGCCAGCTCACCGCCCGTCCTCCCGGGAACCACAGATACGCAGTATTTT,CASSPPVLPGTTDTQYF,.,TRBJ2-3,.,17,TRBV18
TGTGCCAGTAGTAGCGAGGACCGAATTAACTATGGCTACACCTTC,CASSSEDRINYGYTF,once,TRBJ1-2,.,15,TRBV19
TGTGCCAGCAGCCAAGATGGGACAGGGTCGAGAGGCTACACCTTC,CASSQDGTGSRGYTF,.,TRBJ1-2,TRBD1,15,TRBV4-2
TGTGCCAGCAGCTTCGGGACGAATTCCTACGAGCAGTACTTC,CASSFGTNSYEQYF,.,TRBJ2-7,.,14,TRBV7-2
TGTGCCAGCAGTTCCCGGGACGGGTTCTACGAGCAGTACTTC,CASSSRDGFYEQYF,.,TRBJ2-7,.,14,TRBV6-5
TGTGCCAGCAGCTTAATCTATCGGGAGGGCCCAGATACGCAGTATTTT,CASSLIYREGPDTQYF,.,TRBJ2-3,TRBD2,16,TRBV13
TGTGCCAGCAACCATCGCCGGGAGAACACTGAAGCTTTCTTT,CASNHRRENTEAFF,.,TRBJ1-1,.,14,TRBV6-1
TGTGCCAGCACGCGGGAGGGAACTGGAAACACCATATATTTT,CASTREGTGNTIYF,.,TRBJ1-3,.,14,TRBV6-5
TGTGCCAGTAGTATCGGCACCAGATTCTATTTT,CASSIGTRFYF,.,TRBJ2-3,.,11,TRBV19
TGTGCCATCAGTTCCACCGGGACTAGCGGGAGCCACGGGGAGCTGTTTTTT,CAISSTGTSGSHGELFF,.,TRBJ2-2,TRBD2,17,TRBV10-3
TGCGCCAGCAGCTTAGCCCCAGGGACTGAAGCTTTCTTT,CASSLAPGTEAFF,.,TRBJ1-1,.,13,TRBV5-1
TGTGCCAGCAGCTTACCGACAGGGGAGGGCTACACCTTC,CASSLPTGEGYTF,.,TRBJ1-2,TRBD1,13,TRBV7-3
TGCGCCAGCAGCCAAGTCGCAGGGGGCAGATACGAGCAGTACTTC,CASSQVAGGRYEQYF,.,TRBJ2-7,TRBD1,15,TRBV4-1
TGTGCCAGCAGCACAACTGGACAGGGGAGCACTGAAGCTTTCTTT,CASSTTGQGSTEAFF,.,TRBJ1-1,TRBD1,15,TRBV11-2
TGTGCCAGCAGCAAGGTGGGCCGCCAGCAGTTCTTC,CASSKVGRQQFF,.,TRBJ2-1,.,12,TRBV21-1
TGTGCCAGCAGACTAACAGGGGCCGCCCTTCAGCCCCAGCATTTT,CASRLTGAALQPQHF,.,TRBJ1-5,TRBD1,15,TRBV2
TGTGCCAGCAGCGTGGGGGGTGAGTTCTACGAGCAGTACTTC,CASSVGGEFYEQYF,.,TRBJ2-7,.,14,TRBV9
TGCGCCAGCAGCCAAACCCTAGCGGGAGGTACCTACGAGCAGTACTTC,CASSQTLAGGTYEQYF,.,TRBJ2-7,TRBD2,16,TRBV4-1
TGTGCCAGCAGTTACGGCGGGGAGCTCTACGAGCAGTACTTC,CASSYGGELYEQYF,once,TRBJ2-7,.,14,TRBV6-5
TGTGCCAGCAGCTTCCATCAGGGGAACTCCTACGAGCAGTACTTC,CASSFHQGNSYEQYF,.,TRBJ2-7,.,15,TRBV5-8
TGTGCCAGCAGTCCGGGACTAGCGCTTGAGCAGTTCTTC,CASSPGLALEQFF,.,TRBJ2-1,TRBD2,13,TRBV27
TGTGCCAGCAGTTACTCGGTCGGAGAAGAAGAGACCCAGTACTTC,CASSYSVGEEETQYF,.,TRBJ2-5,.,15,TRBV6-6
TGTGCCAGCAGTCCCGGGTCGTTGATGGGCGAGCAGTTCTTC,CASSPGSLMGEQFF,.,TRBJ2-1,.,14,TRBV27
TGTGCCAGTAGCAATAATCCCTCTGGGGCCAACGTCCTGACTTTC,CASSNNPSGANVLTF,.,TRBJ2-6,.,15,TRBV19
TGCAGCGCCAGACTACAACAGGGGACTGGCTACACCTTC,CSARLQQGTGYTF,.,TRBJ1-2,TRBD1,13,TRBV29-1
TGTGCCAGCAGCTTAGAGGCAGGGGACGAGCAGTACTTC,CASSLEAGDEQYF,.,TRBJ2-7,.,13,TRBV11-2
TGTGCCAGCAGTCCCCGTCGAGCGGGAGCAGCAGAGACCCGGTACTTC,CASSPRRAGAAETRYF,.,TRBJ2-5,TRBD2,16,TRBV27
TGCGCCAGCAGCCCTCAACCGACAGGCTACGAGCAGTACTTC,CASSPQPTGYEQYF,.,TRBJ2-7,.,14,TRBV5-1
TGTGCCTGGAGTGGGTTCGCTTGGAGGTCTGGAAACACCATATATTTT,CAWSGFAWRSGNTIYF,.,TRBJ1-3,.,16,TRBV30
TGTGCCAGCAGGGGCTCTTGGGGGTCCAACACCGGGGAGCTGTTTTTT,CASRGSWGSNTGELFF,.,TRBJ2-2,.,16,TRBV9
TGTGCCAGCAGGGGCAGCGTCCTCAACACTGAAGCTTTCTTT,CASRGSVLNTEAFF,.,TRBJ1-1,.,14,TRBV27
TGCAGCACGCCCCGGGACAGCCACAATGAGCAGTTCTTC,CSTPRDSHNEQFF,.,TRBJ2-1,TRBD1,13,TRBV29-1
TGTGCCTGGAGTGCTGGGACCACGGATTCACCCCTCCACTTT,CAWSAGTTDSPLHF,.,TRBJ1-6,.,14,TRBV30
TGTGCCAGCAGCCTTGACAGGGGTCAGCCCCAGCATTTT,CASSLDRGQPQHF,.,TRBJ1-5,TRBD1,13,TRBV7-9
TGTGCCAGCAGCTCCGGCGAGGGCAGCCACAATGAGCAGTTCTTC,CASSSGEGSHNEQFF,.,TRBJ2-1,.,15,TRBV7-9
TGTGCCAGCAGCCAAGATAGGCGGGAGGGCCTCTCCGAGCAGTACTTC,CASSQDRREGLSEQYF,.,TRBJ2-7,TRBD2,16,TRBV4-2